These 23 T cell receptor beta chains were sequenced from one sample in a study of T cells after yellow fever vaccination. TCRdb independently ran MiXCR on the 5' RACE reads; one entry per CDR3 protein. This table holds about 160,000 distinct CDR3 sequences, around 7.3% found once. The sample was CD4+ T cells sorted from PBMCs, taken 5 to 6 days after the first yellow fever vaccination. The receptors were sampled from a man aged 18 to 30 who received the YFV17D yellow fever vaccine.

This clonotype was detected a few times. The chain's CDR3 is CASSERGYEQYV. As DNA, the CDR3 is TGTGCCAGCAGTGAACGGGGCTACGAGCAGTACGTC. The chain is built from TRBV6-1 and TRBJ2-7; possible D gene TRBD2, 5 bases. This CDR3 is 12 amino acids long. V lost 2 bases, J lost 3 bases, and 5 bases lay in between. Germline CDR1 MNHNS, CDR2 SASEGT.

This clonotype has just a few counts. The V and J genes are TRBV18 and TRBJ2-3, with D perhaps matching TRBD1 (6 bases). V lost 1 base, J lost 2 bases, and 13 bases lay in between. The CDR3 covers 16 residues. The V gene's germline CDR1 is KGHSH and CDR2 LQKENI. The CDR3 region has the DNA TGTGCCAGCTCACCACGGAAAGGGGGTAACACAGATACGCAGTATTTT. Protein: CASSPRKGGNTDTQYF.

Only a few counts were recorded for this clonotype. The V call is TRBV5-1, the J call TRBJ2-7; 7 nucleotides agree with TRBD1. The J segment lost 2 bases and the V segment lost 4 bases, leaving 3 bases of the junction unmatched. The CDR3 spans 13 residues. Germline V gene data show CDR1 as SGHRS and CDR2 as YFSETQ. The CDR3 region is CASSTGTAYEQYF. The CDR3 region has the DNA TGCGCCAGCAGCACCGGGACAGCCTACGAGCAGTACTTC.

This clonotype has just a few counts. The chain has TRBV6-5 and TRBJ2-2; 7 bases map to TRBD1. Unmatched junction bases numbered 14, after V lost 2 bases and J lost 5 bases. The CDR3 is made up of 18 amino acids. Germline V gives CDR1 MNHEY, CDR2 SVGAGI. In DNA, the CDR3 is TGTGCCAGCAGTTACGGGACGGACAGGCATTCCTTGACCGGGGAGCTGTTTTTT. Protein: CASSYGTDRHSLTGELFF.

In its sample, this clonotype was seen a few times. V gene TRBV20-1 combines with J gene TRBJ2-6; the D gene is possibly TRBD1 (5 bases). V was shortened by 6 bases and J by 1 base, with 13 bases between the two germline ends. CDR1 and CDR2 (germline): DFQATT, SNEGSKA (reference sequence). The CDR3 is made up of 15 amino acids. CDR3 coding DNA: TGCAGTGCAAAAAACCCAGGGTCTGGGGCCAACGTCCTGACTTTC. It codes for CSAKNPGSGANVLTF.

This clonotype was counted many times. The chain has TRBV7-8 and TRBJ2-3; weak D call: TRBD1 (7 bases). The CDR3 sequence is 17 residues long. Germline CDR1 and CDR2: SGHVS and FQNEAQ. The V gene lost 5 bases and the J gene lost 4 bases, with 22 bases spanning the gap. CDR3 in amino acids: CASSQTPRGAGADTQYF. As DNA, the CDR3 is TGTGCCAGCAGCCAAACCCCCAGGGGGGCCGGGGCAGATACGCAGTATTTT.

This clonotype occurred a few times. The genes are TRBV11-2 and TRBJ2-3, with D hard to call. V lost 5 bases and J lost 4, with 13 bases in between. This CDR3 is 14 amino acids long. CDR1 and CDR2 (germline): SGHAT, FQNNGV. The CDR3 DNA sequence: TGTGCCAGCAGCCCCTCCCGCCGATCAGATACGCAGTATTTT. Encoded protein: CASSPSRRSDTQYF.

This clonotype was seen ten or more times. The CDR3 loop reads CASSVGLATEQFF. The CDR3 DNA reads TGTGCCAGCAGCGTAGGTCTTGCGACTGAGCAGTTCTTC. The chain recombines TRBV7-7 with TRBJ2-1, with unresolved D. The CDR3 has 13 residues. Trimming took 5 bases from V and 9 from J, leaving 14 bases between them. The germline CDR1 and CDR2 sequences are SSHAT and FNYEAQ (reference sequence).

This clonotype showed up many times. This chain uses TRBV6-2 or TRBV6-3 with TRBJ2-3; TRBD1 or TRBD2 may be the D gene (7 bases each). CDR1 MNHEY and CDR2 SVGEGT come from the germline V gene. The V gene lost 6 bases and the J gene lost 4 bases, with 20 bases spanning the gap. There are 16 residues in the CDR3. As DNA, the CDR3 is TGTGCCAGCAGAACAGTCAGGGGGGGCTTCCCAGATACGCAGTATTTT. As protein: CASRTVRGGFPDTQYF.

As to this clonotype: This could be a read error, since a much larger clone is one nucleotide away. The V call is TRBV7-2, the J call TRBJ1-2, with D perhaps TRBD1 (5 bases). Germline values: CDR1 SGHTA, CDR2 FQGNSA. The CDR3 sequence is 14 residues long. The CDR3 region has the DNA TGTGCCAGCAGCCCGGGACCGAATAACTATGGCTACGCCTTC. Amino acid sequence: CASSPGPNNYGYAF.

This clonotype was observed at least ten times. In DNA, the CDR3 is TGTGCCAGCAGCTTCCCGGGACTAGCGGGGGGGCCGGACACCGGGGAGCTGTTTTTT. It yields the protein CASSFPGLAGGPDTGELFF. The rearrangement links TRBV5-4 to TRBJ2-2, with 16 bases fitting TRBD2. Germline-derived CDR1 and CDR2 are SGHNT and YYREEE (reference sequence). The ends lost 2 bases at V and 3 bases at J; junction bases unmatched: 7. CDR3 size: 19 residues.

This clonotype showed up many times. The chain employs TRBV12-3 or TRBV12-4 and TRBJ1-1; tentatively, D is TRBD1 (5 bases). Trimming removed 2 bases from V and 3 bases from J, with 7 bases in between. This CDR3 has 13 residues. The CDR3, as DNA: TGTGCCAGCAGTTTAATAGGGGACACTGAAGCTTTCTTT. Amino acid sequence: CASSLIGDTEAFF.

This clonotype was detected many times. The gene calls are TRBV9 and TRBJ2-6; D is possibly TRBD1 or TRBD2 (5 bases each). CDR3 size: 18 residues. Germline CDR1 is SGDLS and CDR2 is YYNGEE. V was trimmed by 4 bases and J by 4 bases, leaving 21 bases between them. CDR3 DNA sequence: TGTGCCAGCAGCTTGGTGGCAGGGAACCCGGGAGGGGCCAACGTCCTGACTTTC. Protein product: CASSLVAGNPGGANVLTF.

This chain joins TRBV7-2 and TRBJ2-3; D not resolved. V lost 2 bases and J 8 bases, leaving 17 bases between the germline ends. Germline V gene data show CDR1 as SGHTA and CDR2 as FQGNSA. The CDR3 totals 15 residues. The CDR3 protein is CASSLLAGTDGTQYF. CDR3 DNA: TGTGCCAGCAGCTTATTGGCAGGCACTGATGGTACGCAGTATTTT.

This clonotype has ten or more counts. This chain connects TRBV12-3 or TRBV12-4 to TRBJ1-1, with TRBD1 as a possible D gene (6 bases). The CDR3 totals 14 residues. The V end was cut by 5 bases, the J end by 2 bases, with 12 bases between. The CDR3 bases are TGTGCCAGCAGTACCAGGGGCCCAAACACTGAAGCTTTCTTT. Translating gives CASSTRGPNTEAFF.

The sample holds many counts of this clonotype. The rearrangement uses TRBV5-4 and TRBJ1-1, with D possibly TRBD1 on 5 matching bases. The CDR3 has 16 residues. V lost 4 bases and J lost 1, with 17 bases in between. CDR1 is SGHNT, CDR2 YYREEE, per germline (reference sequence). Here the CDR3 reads CASSPDLGRTNTEAFF. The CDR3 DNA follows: TGTGCCAGCAGCCCCGACTTGGGACGGACGAACACTGAAGCTTTCTTT.

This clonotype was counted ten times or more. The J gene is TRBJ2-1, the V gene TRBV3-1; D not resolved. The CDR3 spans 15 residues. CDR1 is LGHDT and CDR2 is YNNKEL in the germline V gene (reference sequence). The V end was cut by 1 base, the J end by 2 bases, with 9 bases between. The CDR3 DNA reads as TGTGCCAGCAGCCAAGGGGCGGAGCCCTACAATGAGCAGTTCTTC. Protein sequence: CASSQGAEPYNEQFF.

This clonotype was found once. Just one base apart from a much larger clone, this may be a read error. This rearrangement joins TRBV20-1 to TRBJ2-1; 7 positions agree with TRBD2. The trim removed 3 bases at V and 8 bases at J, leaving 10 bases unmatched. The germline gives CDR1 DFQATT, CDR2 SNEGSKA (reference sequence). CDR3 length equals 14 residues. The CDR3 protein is CSARPLAENYEQFF. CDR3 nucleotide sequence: TGCAGTGCTAGGCCGCTAGCGGAGAACTATGAGCAGTTCTTC.

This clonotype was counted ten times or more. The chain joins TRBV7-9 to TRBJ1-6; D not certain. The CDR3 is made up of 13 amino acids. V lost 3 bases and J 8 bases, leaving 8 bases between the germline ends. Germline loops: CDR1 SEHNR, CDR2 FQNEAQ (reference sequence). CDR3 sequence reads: CASSFSQDSPLHF. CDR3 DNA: TGTGCCAGCAGCTTTTCCCAGGATTCACCCCTCCACTTT.

CDR3 coding DNA: TGTGCCAGCAGCCGACGGCACTTGAATTCACCCCTCCACTTT. Translation: CASSRRHLNSPLHF. The J gene is TRBJ1-6, the V gene TRBV27; the D is unclear. The V end lost 6 bases, the J end lost 7 bases, and 13 bases lay between the germline ends. The CDR3 contains 14 residues. Germline V CDR1 and CDR2: MNHEY, SMNVEV (reference sequence).

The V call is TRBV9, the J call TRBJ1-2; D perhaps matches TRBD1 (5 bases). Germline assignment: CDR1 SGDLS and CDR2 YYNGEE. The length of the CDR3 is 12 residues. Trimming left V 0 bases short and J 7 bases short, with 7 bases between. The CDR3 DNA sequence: TGTGCCAGCAGCGTAGCGGGGACTGGCTACACCTTC. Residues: CASSVAGTGYTF.

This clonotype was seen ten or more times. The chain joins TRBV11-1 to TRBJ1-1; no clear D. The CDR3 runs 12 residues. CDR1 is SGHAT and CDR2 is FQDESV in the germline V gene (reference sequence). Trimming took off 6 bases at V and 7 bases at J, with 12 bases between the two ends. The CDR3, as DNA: TGTGCCAGCAGAAATAGGGAGGTTGAAGCTTTCTTT. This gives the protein CASRNREVEAFF. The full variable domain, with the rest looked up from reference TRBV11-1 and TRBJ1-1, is EAEVAQSPRYKITEKSQAVAFWCDPISGHATLYWYRQILGQGPELLVQFQDESVVDDSQLPKDRFSAERLKGVDSTLKIQPAELGDSAMYLCASRNREVEAFFGQGTRLTVV.

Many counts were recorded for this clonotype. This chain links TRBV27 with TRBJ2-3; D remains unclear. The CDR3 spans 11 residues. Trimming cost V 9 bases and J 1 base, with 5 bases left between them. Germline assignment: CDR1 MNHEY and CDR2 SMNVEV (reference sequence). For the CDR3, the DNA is TGTGCCAGTAGAGGCACAGATACGCAGTATTTT. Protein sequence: CASRGTDTQYF.